Presented here are 8 T cell receptor beta chains from one specimen sequenced in a study of blood T cell repertoires in COVID-19. Sequencing was performed with immunoSEQ multiplex PCR; in TCRdb, only in-frame clones are kept and a portion is missing. The sample consists of around 200,000 clones, around 90% of them appearing once. Specimen: peripheral blood. The receptors originated from a man aged 50 or older with acute or convalescent COVID-19.

This rearrangement joins TRBV18 to TRBJ2-3; D perhaps matches TRBD1 (6 bases). CDR1 and CDR2 from the germline V gene are KGHSH and LQKENI. The CDR3 spans 13 residues. V was trimmed by 4 bases and J by 4 bases, leaving 9 bases between them. The CDR3: CASSLTGPDTQYF. The CDR3, as DNA: TGTGCCAGCTCACTTACAGGGCCAGATACGCAGTATTTT.

This chain uses TRBV28 with TRBJ1-1; weak D call: TRBD1 (6 bases). Germline V CDR1 and CDR2: MDHEN, SYDVKM. The CDR3 loop spans 14 amino acids. Trimming shortened V by 7 bases and J by 0 bases, and 12 bases separated the two germline ends. The CDR3, as DNA: TGTGCCAGCATCGAAGGGGGGGTGAACACTGAAGCTTTCTTT. Translation gives CASIEGGVNTEAFF.

In this sample, this clone turned up once. The chain links TRBV6-5 to TRBJ1-5; D ambiguous. Trimming removed 2 bases at V and 0 bases at J, with 8 bases between. The CDR3 covers 15 residues. Germline assignment: CDR1 MNHEY and CDR2 SVGAGI. The chain's CDR3 is CASSYARGSNQPQHF. Written as DNA, the CDR3 is TGTGCCAGCAGTTACGCGCGAGGTAGCAATCAGCCCCAGCATTTT.

This rearrangement joins TRBV9 to TRBJ2-1, with a tentative D call TRBD2 (6 bases). The V end lost 4 bases, the J end lost 4 bases, and 9 bases lay between the germline ends. The germline V gene has CDR1 SGDLS and CDR2 YYNGEE. This CDR3 spans 13 amino acids. CDR3 residues: CASSQGLYNEQFF. DNA for the CDR3: TGTGCCAGCAGCCAGGGACTGTACAATGAGCAGTTCTTC.

The rearrangement uses TRBV24-1 and TRBJ2-3, with D unclear. With 1 base removed from V and 4 bases from J, the gap between germline ends came to 11 bases. CDR3 length: 15 amino acids. Germline V gene data show CDR1 as KGHDR and CDR2 as SFDVKD. The CDR3: CATSDLPEAADTQYF. The DNA for the CDR3 is TGTGCCACCAGTGATTTACCCGAGGCGGCAGATACGCAGTATTTT.

This clone was seen more than once but under ten times. V and J are TRBV7-2 and TRBJ2-2; TRBD2 matches at 10 bases. Germline CDR1 SGHTA, CDR2 FQGNSA. The V gene end was trimmed by 5 bases and the J gene end by 7 bases; junction bases not matched to a gene: 7. The length of the CDR3 is 15 residues. Here the CDR3 DNA reads TGTGCCAGCAGCCCTAGCGGGAGTGGCGTCGGGGAGCTGTTTTTT. It encodes CASSPSGSGVGELFF.

The chain employs TRBV5-4 and TRBJ2-1; possibly TRBD2 for D (7 bases). The germline V gene encodes CDR1 SGHNT and CDR2 YYREEE (reference sequence). CDR3 length: 16 residues. The V gene lost 0 bases and the J gene lost 4 bases, with 14 bases spanning the gap. The CDR3, as DNA: TGTGCCAGCAGCTTGGAGGGCGGGGGCACATACAATGAGCAGTTCTTC. Its translation is CASSLEGGGTYNEQFF.

This chain uses TRBV5-4 with TRBJ2-5; TRBD1 is a possible D gene (5 bases). Germline V gene sequence: CDR1 SGHNT, CDR2 YYREEE (reference sequence). CDR3 length: 13 amino acids. V lost 0 bases and J lost 3, with 6 bases in between. CDR3 DNA sequence: TGTGCCAGCAGCTTGGTAGGGGAAGAGACCCAGTACTTC. It translates to CASSLVGEETQYF.